This T cell receptor (beta chain) was captured in a study of Tregs in tolerant kidney transplant recipients. Before regulatory T cell sorting, thawed PBMCs rested overnight at 37°C in 200 IU/ml IL-2. Clones were read by immunoSEQ multiplex PCR, and TCRdb kept only the in-frame ones, dropping some. The data hold over 50,000 clones, with approximately 83% observed a single time. The germline V gene encodes CDR1 SGHDN and CDR2 FVKESK. This CDR3 is built from 13 residues. The ends were cut back, 3 bases at V and 4 bases at J, with 9 bases in the middle. The source was Tregs from blood, collected before the transplant. The sequence derives from a human donor who received a combined kidney and bone marrow transplant. The rearrangement links TRBV14 to TRBJ1-1; no firm D call. Here the CDR3 reads CASSQGWSTEAFF. In nucleotides, the CDR3 is TGTGCCAGCAGCCAGGGATGGAGCACTGAAGCTTTCTTT.